The present entry profiles one TCR beta chain with its context. The target antigen is unknown. V was shortened by 4 bases and J by 4 bases, with 9 bases between the two germline ends. The CDR3 length is 13 residues. Germline V gives CDR1 SGHTA, CDR2 FQGTGA. This entry belongs to a study of siplizumab effects on memory and regulatory T cells. TCRdb keeps only in-frame clones here, not all; method: immunoSEQ multiplex PCR. This table has around 87,000 clones, about nine tenths appearing once. Overall study results and limits: Apparently key alloresponse contributors, naive T cells also seemed more diverse than memory cells. The mean Treg-derived percentage of mappable alloreactive CD4+ clones was approximately 70% with siplizumab compared with approximately 28% in controls.

The origin of this receptor is a human donor in good health. The chain combines TRBV7-3 with TRBJ2-3; tentatively, D is TRBD2 (6 bases). Sequences were obtained from CD4+ T cells sorted from blood. The CDR3 reads CASSSLAADTQYF. CDR3 DNA sequence: TGTGCCAGCAGCTCACTAGCAGCAGATACGCAGTATTTT.